A selection of T cell receptor beta chains follows, all from one sample in a study of blood T cell repertoires in COVID-19. Generated by immunoSEQ multiplex PCR, the TCRdb table keeps only in-frame clones and is missing some. The sample includes approximately 200,000 clones, roughly 80% seen only once; the top ten take more than 9%. The specimen was peripheral blood. The receptors were gathered from a woman aged 80 or older with acute or convalescent COVID-19. Each CDR3 is given with its conserved first and last residue. The D gene is left open where the match is weak. Rows give clone size only sometimes, using once, few, many, or a class for an expanded clone.

v_call	j_call	clone_size	d_call	cdr3_aa	cdr3_nt
TRBV9	TRBJ2-1	-	-	CASSAGWADNEQFF	TGTGCCAGCAGCGCAGGGTGGGCCGATAATGAGCAGTTCTTC
TRBV15	TRBJ1-5	-	-	CATSRETADPRGQPQHF	TGTGCCACCAGCAGGGAAACGGCAGACCCTCGGGGACAGCCCCAGCATTTT
TRBV12-5	TRBJ2-6	-	-	CASGLVLSLKIRVGGGANVLTF	TGTGCTAGTGGTTTGGTACTTTCCCTCAAAATCCGGGTAGGGGGTGGGGCCAACGTCCTGACTTTC
TRBV5-1	TRBJ2-3	-	TRBD2	CASSKGTSGIADTQYF	TGCGCCAGCAGCAAGGGTACTAGCGGGATCGCAGATACGCAGTATTTT
TRBV30	TRBJ1-1	-	-	CAWTGGSTEAFF	TGTGCCTGGACGGGTGGCAGCACTGAAGCTTTCTTT
TRBV18	TRBJ2-7	few	TRBD2	CASSPGLDSYEQYF	TGTGCCAGCTCACCTGGACTAGATTCCTACGAGCAGTACTTC
TRBV5-6	TRBJ1-2	-	-	CASSLAPDGYTF	TGTGCCAGCAGCTTGGCTCCGGATGGCTACACCTTC
TRBV6-2/TRBV6-3	TRBJ1-1	-	-	CASSYSSTEAFF	TGTGCCAGCAGTTACTCCTCCACTGAAGCTTTCTTT
TRBV27	TRBJ2-5	-	TRBD2	CASSLRLAGGLGETQYF	TGTGCCAGCAGTTTAAGGCTAGCGGGGGGCTTAGGAGAGACCCAGTACTTC
TRBV7-3	TRBJ2-3	-	TRBD2	CASSLKGASGVPDTQYF	TGTGCCAGCAGCTTAAAGGGGGCTAGCGGGGTGCCAGATACGCAGTATTTT
TRBV10-3	TRBJ2-3	-	-	CAISAGGPDTQYF	TGTGCCATCAGTGCTGGGGGCCCAGATACGCAGTATTTT
TRBV7-2	TRBJ1-3	-	-	CASSLEKGLGGNTIYF	TGTGCCAGCAGCTTAGAGAAGGGGCTTGGGGGAAACACCATATATTTT
TRBV11-1	TRBJ2-7	few	-	CASSADREVGDEQYF	TGTGCCAGCAGCGCCGACAGGGAGGTGGGCGACGAGCAGTACTTC
TRBV18	TRBJ1-5	-	TRBD1	CASSPQGAPTQPQHF	TGTGCCAGCTCACCACAGGGGGCGCCGACTCAGCCCCAGCATTTT
TRBV5-1	TRBJ2-2	-	-	CASNDKGGSTGELFF	TGCGCCAGCAACGATAAAGGAGGGTCCACCGGGGAGCTGTTTTTT
TRBV28	TRBJ1-4	-	-	CASSVQGNEKLFF	TGTGCCAGCAGCGTGCAGGGAAATGAAAAACTGTTTTTT
TRBV18	TRBJ2-7	-	TRBD1	CASSPVRTGSYEQYF	TGTGCCAGCTCACCGGTTCGGACAGGGTCCTACGAGCAGTACTTC
TRBV27	TRBJ1-6	-	-	CASSFTGRALHF	TGTGCCAGCAGTTTCACGGGAAGAGCCCTCCACTTT
TRBV27	TRBJ1-4	-	-	CASSRSSNEKLFF	TGTGCCAGCAGTAGGAGTTCAAATGAAAAACTGTTTTTT
TRBV9	TRBJ1-1	-	-	CASSALEYTEAFF	TGTGCCAGCAGCGCCCTAGAGTACACTGAAGCTTTCTTT
TRBV2	TRBJ2-7	-	TRBD1	CASSGQGYEQYF	TGTGCCAGCAGTGGACAGGGCTACGAGCAGTACTTC
TRBV2	TRBJ2-2	-	-	CASSRLPTGELFF	TGTGCCAGCAGCCGGTTACCCACCGGGGAGCTGTTTTTT
TRBV20-1	TRBJ2-7	few	-	CSAVHETIKYF	TGCAGTGCTGTACACGAAACTATAAAGTACTTC
TRBV6-6	TRBJ2-7	-	-	CASGQAPHEQYF	TGTGCCAGCGGCCAGGCTCCCCACGAGCAGTACTTC
TRBV4-2	TRBJ2-6	-	TRBD1	CASSQETNRGIGGANVLTF	TGTGCCAGCAGCCAAGAGACGAACAGGGGTATTGGTGGGGCCAACGTCCTGACTTTC
TRBV5-1	TRBJ2-1	-	TRBD2	CASSAGVAGVDEQFF	TGCGCCAGCAGCGCCGGTGTAGCGGGAGTCGATGAGCAGTTCTTC
TRBV11-3	TRBJ2-1	-	-	CASSAGGLYNEQFF	TGTGCCAGCAGCGCCGGGGGACTCTACAATGAGCAGTTCTTC